The 30 T cell receptor beta chains below were found in one sample sequenced in a study of cytomegalovirus exposure and HLA in healthy donors. 60 Vbeta and 13 Jbeta primers were used in PCR. TCRdb's copy holds only in-frame clones and misses some; the assay was immunoSEQ multiplex PCR. The sample lists approximately 100,000 clones, 78% seen once, with over 4% in the top ten. Sequenced material: PBMCs. The origin of the receptors is a woman between 40 and 50 years old in good health and CMV-seropositive.

The chain uses TRBV15 and TRBJ1-1; tentative D call: TRBD1 (5 bases). Trimming cost V 5 bases and J 1 base, with 11 bases left between them. Germline V gene sequence: CDR1 LNHNV, CDR2 YYDKDF (reference sequence). CDR3 length: 14 residues. CDR3 in DNA: TGTGCCACCAGCCTACCGGGGGGGAACACTGAAGCTTTCTTT. This encodes CATSLPGGNTEAFF.

This sequence joins TRBV5-6 and TRBJ2-5, with 7 bases identical to TRBD2. This CDR3 is built from 15 residues. CDR1 and CDR2 from the germline V gene are SGHDT and YYEEEE. Trimming cost V 4 bases and J 2 bases; bases outside gene matches: 8. The DNA of the CDR3 is TGTGCCAGCAGCACCTCTAGCGGCTCGCAAGAGACCCAGTACTTC. Its translation: CASSTSSGSQETQYF.

The chain couples TRBV7-9 to TRBJ2-7; 10 positions agree with TRBD2. The V gene's germline CDR1 is SEHNR and CDR2 FQNEAQ (reference sequence). CDR3 length: 15 amino acids. J gave up 2 bases and V 1 base, and 2 bases lay outside the gene matches. CDR3 bases: TGTGCCAGCAGCTTAGAACTAGCGGGGACCTACGAGCAGTACTTC. Translated, it gives CASSLELAGTYEQYF.

In DNA, the CDR3 is TGCGCCAGCAACCTGCGACTAGCGGGAGGGGATACGCAGTATTTT. It codes for CASNLRLAGGDTQYF. The chain recombines TRBV10-2 with TRBJ2-3, with 14 positions matching TRBD2. Germline CDR1 is WSHSY and CDR2 is SAAADI. The V and J ends lost 7 bases and 6 bases, in that order; junction bases with no gene match: 6. The CDR3 is 15 amino acids.

The chain joins TRBV28 to TRBJ2-7, with 7 bases lining up with TRBD1. CDR1 is MDHEN, CDR2 SYDVKM, per germline. Trimming took 5 bases from V and 0 from J; bases not matched to a gene: 10. CDR3 length: 16 residues. The CDR3 spells CASSDRPGQSSYEQYF. CDR3 nucleotide sequence: TGTGCCAGCAGTGATCGGCCGGGACAGAGCTCCTACGAGCAGTACTTC. The full variable domain, with the rest looked up from reference TRBV28 and TRBJ2-7, is DVKVTQSSRYLVKRTGEKVFLECVQDMDHENMFWYRQDPGLGLRLIYFSYDVKMKEKGDIPEGYSVSREKKERFSLILESASTNQTSMYLCASSDRPGQSSYEQYFGPGTRLTVT.

The chain couples TRBV9 to TRBJ2-1; 14 bases are shared with TRBD2. Germline lookup yields CDR1 SGDLS and CDR2 YYNGEE. With V trimmed by 4 bases and J by 9 bases, 12 bases remained unmatched. The CDR3 sequence is 17 residues long. The CDR3 protein is CASSTRGGTSGSGEQFF. The CDR3, as DNA: TGTGCCAGCAGCACCAGGGGGGGGACTAGCGGGAGCGGTGAGCAGTTCTTC. The full variable domain, its missing parts supplied by reference TRBV9 and TRBJ2-1, is DSGVTQTPKHLITATGQRVTLRCSPRSGDLSVYWYQQSLDQGLQFLIQYYNGEERAKGNILERFSAQQFPDLHSELNLSSLELGDSALYFCASSTRGGTSGSGEQFFGPGTRLTVL.

The chain recombines TRBV19 with TRBJ1-4, with 10 bases identical to TRBD1. V shed 4 bases and J 6 bases; nucleotides not matched to a gene: 5. This CDR3 has 15 amino acids. The germline V gene encodes CDR1 LNHDA and CDR2 SQIVND (reference sequence). CDR3 DNA: TGTGCCAGTAGTACTGGACAGGGGGGGCATGAAAAACTGTTTTTT. Protein product: CASSTGQGGHEKLFF. Supplemented by reference TRBV19 and TRBJ1-4, the full variable domain reads DGGITQSPKYLFRKEGQNVTLSCEQNLNHDAMYWYRQDPGQGLRLIYYSQIVNDFQKGDIAEGYSVSREKKESFPLTVTSAQKNPTAFYLCASSTGQGGHEKLFFGSGTQLSVL.

The rearrangement joins TRBV5-1 to TRBJ1-5; 11 bases are a match to TRBD1. Germline values: CDR1 SGHRS, CDR2 YFSETQ. With 0 bases clipped from V and 1 base from J, the junction kept 15 bases outside the gene matches. The CDR3 loop spans 21 amino acids. The CDR3 loop is CASSLAWEDRGRDGSNQPQHF. The CDR3 coding sequence is TGCGCCAGCAGCTTGGCCTGGGAGGACAGGGGGCGAGACGGGAGCAATCAGCCCCAGCATTTT.

The J gene is TRBJ2-5, the V gene TRBV11-2; the match to TRBD2 covers 7 bases. The V gene's germline CDR1 is SGHAT and CDR2 FQNNGV. The J segment lost 7 bases and the V segment lost 4 bases, leaving 12 bases of the junction unmatched. CDR3 length equals 15 residues. The CDR3 sequence is CASSSRGTKFGTQYF. The CDR3 bases are TGTGCCAGCAGCTCCCGTGGGACTAAGTTCGGGACCCAGTACTTC. Variable domain in full (rest from reference TRBV11-2 and TRBJ2-5): EAGVAQSPRYKIIEKRQSVAFWCNPISGHATLYWYQQILGQGPKLLIQFQNNGVVDDSQLPKDRFSAERLKGVDSTLKIQPAKLEDSAVYLCASSSRGTKFGTQYFGPGTRLLVL.

V is TRBV7-9 and J is TRBJ1-5; a possible D gene is TRBD1 (5 bases). V dropped 5 bases and J dropped 6 bases, with 14 bases sitting between them. The CDR3 has 14 residues. CDR1 and CDR2 (germline): SEHNR, FQNEAQ (reference sequence). CDR3 DNA: TGTGCCAGCAGCCCCGCTCAGGGTCGTCAGCCCCAGCATTTT. It yields the protein CASSPAQGRQPQHF.

This clone was counted only a few times. This sequence joins TRBV14 and TRBJ2-5; 9 bases fit TRBD2. The CDR3 is 16 residues long. Trimming cost V 6 bases and J 5 bases; bases outside gene matches: 13. From germline, CDR1 is SGHDN and CDR2 FVKESK. The CDR3 region is CASSRYSGSSGETQYF. CDR3 in DNA: TGTGCCAGCAGTCGCTATAGCGGGAGCTCCGGGGAGACCCAGTACTTC.

Only one count was recorded for this clone. The chain carries TRBV30 and TRBJ2-5; the D is unclear. This CDR3 is 13 amino acids long. Trimming took 5 bases from V and 1 from J, leaving 11 bases between them. The germline V gene encodes CDR1 GTSNPN and CDR2 SVGIG (reference sequence). DNA for the CDR3: TGTGCCTGGGACCCGCGGCCCCAAGAGACCCAGTACTTC. Translation: CAWDPRPQETQYF.

The chain links TRBV9 to TRBJ2-5; 9 bases are shared with TRBD2. V dropped 3 bases and J dropped 2; count of bases not matched to a gene: 5. Germline V gene sequence: CDR1 SGDLS, CDR2 YYNGEE. The CDR3 loop spans 15 amino acids. CDR3 in DNA: TGTGCCAGCAGCGAGACTAGCGGTCGGCAAGAGACCCAGTACTTC. Translating it yields CASSETSGRQETQYF.

CDR3 DNA sequence: TGTGCCAGTAGTCCGCCCGGGCAGGGGTACTCGGAACAGTACTTC. Its protein is CASSPPGQGYSEQYF. The chain employs TRBV19 and TRBJ2-7, with D maybe TRBD1 (6 bases). Germline V CDR1 and CDR2: LNHDA, SQIVND (reference sequence). Trimming left V 5 bases short and J 10 bases short, with 24 bases between. The CDR3 covers 15 residues.

The gene calls are TRBV4-2 and TRBJ1-2, with 11 bases that match TRBD1. Germline CDR1 reads LGHNA; CDR2 reads YNFKEQ. The CDR3 contains 15 residues. After removal of 0 bases from V and 9 bases from J, the junction contained 6 bases not matched to a gene. In DNA, the CDR3 is TGTGCCAGCAGCCAAGATGGGACAGGGGGTTTTAGCTACACCTTC. Encoded protein: CASSQDGTGGFSYTF.

The rearrangement uses TRBV4-1 and TRBJ2-1; 12 bases align to TRBD2. The CDR3 sequence is 15 residues long. Trimming at V came to 0 bases and at J to 10 bases, leaving 4 bases not matched to a gene. Germline CDR1 reads MGHRA; CDR2 reads YSYEKL. This CDR3 is CASSQETSGRREQFF. CDR3 nucleotide sequence: TGCGCCAGCAGCCAAGAGACTAGCGGGAGAAGGGAGCAGTTCTTC.

The CDR3 nucleotides are TGTGCCTGGAGTCCCAGGGGCCTGTCCGGGGAGCTGTTTTTT. Protein: CAWSPRGLSGELFF. The rearrangement links TRBV30 to TRBJ2-2; TRBD1 is a possible D gene (6 bases). CDR1 and CDR2 (germline): GTSNPN, SVGIG (reference sequence). The CDR3 has 14 amino acids. The ends were cut back, 2 bases at V and 6 bases at J, with 13 bases in the middle.

The chain links TRBV5-1 to TRBJ1-4; the D gene is possibly TRBD1 (6 bases). This CDR3 has 15 amino acids. Germline CDR1 and CDR2: SGHRS and YFSETQ. Trimming took 4 bases from V and 5 from J, leaving 15 bases between them. The CDR3 is CASSLAGQKNEKLFF. In nucleotides, the CDR3 is TGCGCCAGCAGCCTGGCCGGACAGAAAAATGAAAAACTGTTTTTT.

The gene calls are TRBV29-1 and TRBJ1-4, with TRBD1 matching 7 bases. V shed 5 bases and J 2 bases; nucleotides not matched to a gene: 8. CDR1 and CDR2 from the germline V gene are SQVTM and ANQGSEA. The CDR3 totals 15 residues. The CDR3 region is CSVLGTGVTNEKLFF. DNA of the CDR3: TGCAGCGTTTTGGGCACAGGGGTCACTAATGAAAAACTGTTTTTT.

This clone was seen a handful of times. The gene calls are TRBV7-3 and TRBJ1-1, with 8 bases matching TRBD1. CDR3 length equals 13 residues. Trimming took 4 bases from V and 2 from J; bases not matched to a gene: 0. The germline gives CDR1 SGHTA, CDR2 FQGTGA. CDR3 residues: CASSSGGNTEAFF. CDR3 in DNA: TGTGCCAGCAGCTCAGGGGGCAACACTGAAGCTTTCTTT.

The chain links TRBV11-3 to TRBJ2-1; 7 bases are a match to TRBD2. The junction had 2 bases not matched to a gene; V was cut back by 3 bases and J by 0 bases. Per germline, CDR1 SGHNT and CDR2 YENEEA. There are 15 residues in the CDR3. CDR3 nucleotides: TGTGCCAGCAGCTTCGGCGGGAGCTCCTACAATGAGCAGTTCTTC. Its translation is CASSFGGSSYNEQFF.

This chain links TRBV7-3 with TRBJ2-1; TRBD2 matches 9 bases. J gave up 1 base and V 2 bases, and 6 bases lay outside the gene matches. CDR3 length equals 17 residues. The germline CDR1 and CDR2 sequences are SGHTA and FQGTGA. DNA for the CDR3: TGTGCCAGCAGCTTACATCCGGCGGGAGGGTCCTACAATGAGCAGTTCTTC. Encoded protein: CASSLHPAGGSYNEQFF.

This chain uses TRBV6-4 with TRBJ2-3; D is unclear. Germline values: CDR1 MRHNA, CDR2 SNTAGT. The CDR3 sequence is 14 residues long. Trimming left V 0 bases short and J 3 bases short, with 7 bases between. The DNA for the CDR3 is TGTGCCAGCAGTGACTCCTTAGAAACAGATACGCAGTATTTT. It encodes CASSDSLETDTQYF.

This chain connects TRBV5-1 to TRBJ1-2; tentatively, D is TRBD1 (6 bases). The V gene's germline CDR1 is SGHRS and CDR2 YFSETQ. V dropped 0 bases and J dropped 3 bases, with 15 bases sitting between them. This CDR3 region has 16 residues. CDR3 bases: TGCGCCAGCAGCTTGGCCTCGGACAGCGGGGACTATGGCTACACCTTC. As protein: CASSLASDSGDYGYTF.

The chain couples TRBV7-3 to TRBJ2-5, with D perhaps TRBD2 (7 bases). The ends were cut back, 5 bases at V and 2 bases at J, with 9 bases in the middle. CDR1 and CDR2 (germline): SGHTA, FQGTGA. This CDR3 has 13 amino acids. CDR3 coding DNA: TGTGCCAGCAGCAGGGGGGGACAAGAGACCCAGTACTTC. Amino acids: CASSRGGQETQYF.

This chain links TRBV2 with TRBJ2-7, with a weak D call TRBD2 (6 bases). V lost 7 bases and J 3 bases, leaving 7 bases between the germline ends. The CDR3 is 11 residues long. The germline V gene has CDR1 SNHLY and CDR2 FYNNEI. The CDR3 nucleotides read TGTGCCAGCACCGGGGGCTACGAGCAGTACTTC. Its translation: CASTGGYEQYF.

The chain links TRBV18 to TRBJ1-1; the D gene is possibly TRBD1 (5 bases). Trimming took 6 bases from V and 3 from J, leaving 17 bases between them. The CDR3 runs to 15 residues. CDR1 is KGHSH and CDR2 is LQKENI in the germline V gene. The CDR3 bases are TGTGCCAGCTCCCAAATCTCATCCAGGGACACTGAAGCTTTCTTT. Translated, it gives CASSQISSRDTEAFF.

The V gene is TRBV27, the J gene TRBJ1-5, with a weak D call TRBD1 (5 bases). This CDR3 spans 15 amino acids. The V gene lost 2 bases and the J gene lost 6 bases, with 14 bases spanning the gap. In germline, CDR1 is MNHEY, CDR2 SMNVEV (reference sequence). The CDR3 DNA reads TGTGCCAGCAGTTTACTTCGGGGGGGTGGTCAGCCCCAGCATTTT. It translates to CASSLLRGGGQPQHF.

The chain has TRBV30 and TRBJ2-7, with D maybe TRBD2 (5 bases). This CDR3 is built from 12 residues. V was cut by 3 bases and J by 7 bases, with 13 bases left in between. Germline CDR1 reads GTSNPN; CDR2 reads SVGIG (reference sequence). The DNA of the CDR3 is TGTGCCTGGAGAGAGGGCAGTTATGAGCAGTACTTC. Amino acids: CAWREGSYEQYF.

This rearrangement joins TRBV11-3 to TRBJ2-7; D might be TRBD1 (7 bases). The CDR3 is made up of 17 amino acids. Germline lookup yields CDR1 SGHNT and CDR2 YENEEA. V was cut by 9 bases and J by 5 bases, with 29 bases left in between. DNA of the CDR3: TGTGCCAGAATATGGTCTCTCGCGGGACAGCCTCGCGACGAGCAGTACTTC. It codes for CARIWSLAGQPRDEQYF.